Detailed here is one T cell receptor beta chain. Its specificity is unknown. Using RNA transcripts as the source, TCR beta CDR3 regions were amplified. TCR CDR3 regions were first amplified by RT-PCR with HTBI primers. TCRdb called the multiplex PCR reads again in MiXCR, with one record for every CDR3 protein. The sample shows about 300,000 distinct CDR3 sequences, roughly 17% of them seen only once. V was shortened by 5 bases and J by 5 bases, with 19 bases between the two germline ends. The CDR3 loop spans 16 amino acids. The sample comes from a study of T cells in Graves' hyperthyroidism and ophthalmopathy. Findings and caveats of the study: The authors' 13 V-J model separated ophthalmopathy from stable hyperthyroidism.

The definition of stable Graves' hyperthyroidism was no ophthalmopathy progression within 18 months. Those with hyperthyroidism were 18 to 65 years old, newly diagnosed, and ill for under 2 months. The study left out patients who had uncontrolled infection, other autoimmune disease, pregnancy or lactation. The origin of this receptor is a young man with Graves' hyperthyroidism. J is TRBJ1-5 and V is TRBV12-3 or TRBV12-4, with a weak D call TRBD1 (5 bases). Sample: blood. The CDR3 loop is CASSPQRGAEYQPQHF. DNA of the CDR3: TGTGCCAGCAGTCCTCAACGGGGCGCAGAATATCAGCCCCAGCATTTT.